The source of this T cell receptor beta chain is a study of shared clonotypes between healthy human individuals. In the study overall: CD4 naive and memory got three plates each, CD8 naive two, CD8 memory one.

V shed 1 base and J 6 bases; nucleotides not matched to a gene: 6. Germline CDR1 SGHTA, CDR2 FQGNSA. This CDR3 is built from 17 residues. At the deep level, the assay was run. Measured with immunoSEQ multiplex PCR; TCRdb has only the in-frame clones, and not every one. The sample has around 700,000 clones, 55% to 85% seen once. The sequenced sample consisted of memory CD4+ T cells sorted from blood. Subset denoted: CD45RA-negative fraction. The source of this sequence is a woman in her 30s in good health. The V call is TRBV7-2, the J call TRBJ2-2; 12 bases line up with TRBD2. The CDR3 is CASSLVPLAGGPGELFF. As DNA, the CDR3 is TGTGCCAGCAGCTTAGTTCCGCTAGCGGGAGGGCCCGGGGAGCTGTTTTTT.